One sample yielded the 19 T cell receptor beta chains listed below, sequenced in a study of T cell responses to AZD1222 COVID-19 vaccine. The assay was immunoSEQ multiplex PCR, and TCRdb's table has in-frame clones only and misses some. The table lists about 120,000 clones, roughly 91% of them singletons. The starting material was peripheral blood, obtained 28 days after the second AZD1222 dose. These receptors were obtained from an adult who received the AZD1222 COVID-19 vaccine.

This rearrangement joins TRBV9 to TRBJ2-2; D is unresolved. V dropped 3 bases and J dropped 6 bases, with 3 bases sitting between them. The CDR3 is 11 amino acids. Germline CDR1 reads SGDLS; CDR2 reads YYNGEE. In DNA, the CDR3 is TGTGCCAGCAGCGAGGCCGGGGAGCTGTTTTTT. Translating gives CASSEAGELFF.

The chain has TRBV5-1 and TRBJ2-1; D is unclear. CDR3 size: 15 residues. V was clipped by 4 bases and J by 0 bases, with 11 bases between them. Germline V lookup: CDR1 SGHRS, CDR2 YFSETQ. This chain's CDR3 is CASSGNMGSYNEQFF. In DNA form, the CDR3 reads TGCGCCAGCAGCGGAAACATGGGCTCCTACAATGAGCAGTTCTTC.

This rearrangement joins TRBV5-1 to TRBJ1-1; the D is unclear. Germline V gene lookup returns CDR1 SGHRS and CDR2 YFSETQ. The germline V and J ends were trimmed by 4 bases and 2 bases, with 15 bases remaining between them. The CDR3 runs to 15 residues. The CDR3 DNA follows: TGCGCCAGCAGCCTACCTGGACGGGGAAACACTGAAGCTTTCTTT. The encoded protein is CASSLPGRGNTEAFF.

The CDR3 reads CASSPFSRTGDGYTF. In DNA form, the CDR3 reads TGTGCCAGCTCACCATTTTCCAGGACAGGGGATGGCTACACCTTC. The rearrangement links TRBV18 to TRBJ1-2; 9 bases agree with TRBD1. The CDR3 runs 15 residues. Germline lookup yields CDR1 KGHSH and CDR2 LQKENI. V dropped 2 bases and J dropped 6; count of bases not matched to a gene: 7.

V usage is TRBV5-5 and J usage is TRBJ2-5, with D uncertain. The CDR3 sequence is 14 residues long. CDR1 and CDR2 from the germline V gene are SGHKS and YYEKEE (reference sequence). Trimming cost V 0 bases and J 3 bases, with 9 bases left between them. The CDR3 protein is CASSLELVKETQYF. The DNA for the CDR3 is TGTGCCAGCAGCTTGGAACTGGTTAAAGAGACCCAGTACTTC.

This rearrangement joins TRBV20-1 to TRBJ2-7; the D is unclear. The V end was cut by 3 bases, the J end by 5 bases, with 17 bases between. CDR1 is DFQATT, CDR2 SNEGSKA, per germline (reference sequence). This CDR3 spans 14 amino acids. CDR3 protein: CSASFTRSPHEQYF. CDR3 nucleotides: TGCAGTGCTAGTTTTACGCGGAGCCCCCACGAGCAGTACTTC.

The chain combines TRBV5-4 with TRBJ2-5; 10 bases line up with TRBD1. CDR3 size: 15 residues. Germline V CDR1 and CDR2: SGHNT, YYREEE (reference sequence). The V and J ends lost 4 bases and 4 bases, in that order; junction bases with no gene match: 7. The CDR3 loop reads CASSERQGAGETQYF. CDR3 sequence (DNA): TGTGCCAGCAGCGAAAGACAGGGGGCGGGAGAGACCCAGTACTTC.

The chain links TRBV24-1 to TRBJ2-5; TRBD2 matches at 8 bases. CDR1 and CDR2 from the germline V gene are KGHDR and SFDVKD. V was pared by 3 bases and J by 0 bases, with 2 bases of the junction left unmatched. This CDR3 region has 15 residues. The CDR3 DNA reads TGTGCCACCAGTGATACTAGCGGAGACCAAGAGACCCAGTACTTC. This sequence encodes CATSDTSGDQETQYF.

CDR3 loop: CASNDRMNTEAFF. The CDR3 region has the DNA TGTGCCAGCAACGACAGGATGAACACTGAAGCTTTCTTT. The V gene is TRBV12-3 or TRBV12-4, the J gene TRBJ1-1; the D gene is possibly TRBD1 (6 bases). Trimming cost V 7 bases and J 0 bases, with 9 bases left between them. The CDR3 is 13 residues long.

V gene TRBV7-6 combines with J gene TRBJ1-5; a weak D match, TRBD1 (6 bases). The germline V gene encodes CDR1 SGHVS and CDR2 FNYEAQ. V was trimmed by 5 bases and J by 1 base, leaving 18 bases between them. The CDR3 is 17 residues long. The CDR3 spells CASSPSLRTVSNQPQHF. The CDR3 DNA reads as TGTGCCAGCAGCCCCTCTTTGCGGACAGTGAGCAATCAGCCCCAGCATTTT.

This clone was seen a single time. CDR3 protein: CASRGPFQLSETPLHF. The CDR3 DNA reads as TGTGCCAGCAGGGGACCCTTCCAGCTTTCCGAGACACCCCTCCACTTT. The chain is built from TRBV2 and TRBJ1-6, with D maybe TRBD1 (5 bases). Germline V CDR1 and CDR2: SNHLY, FYNNEI. The CDR3 contains 16 residues. Trimming took off 6 bases at V and 11 bases at J, with 23 bases between the two ends.

This chain uses TRBV10-2 with TRBJ2-1; 7 nucleotides line up with TRBD1. Germline CDR1 is WSHSY and CDR2 is SAAADI. The CDR3 is made up of 15 amino acids. V shed 6 bases, J shed 6 bases, and the junction held 11 bases outside the gene matches. The CDR3 spells CASRLHGRDSNEQFF. Written as DNA, the CDR3 is TGCGCCAGCAGACTCCACGGCAGGGACAGCAATGAGCAGTTCTTC.

V usage is TRBV13 and J usage is TRBJ1-2; TRBD1 matches at 8 bases. The CDR3 consists of 15 residues. After removal of 5 bases from V and 6 bases from J, the junction contained 11 bases not matched to a gene. CDR1 is PRHDT, CDR2 FYEKMQ, per germline (reference sequence). CDR3 region: CASSPSGRGLDGYTF. CDR3 coding DNA: TGTGCCAGCAGCCCAAGTGGCAGGGGGCTCGATGGCTACACCTTC.

This chain joins TRBV4-1 and TRBJ1-2; D is undetermined. V was shortened by 1 base and J by 4 bases, with 7 bases between the two germline ends. In germline, CDR1 is MGHRA, CDR2 YSYEKL. CDR3 length: 13 residues. The CDR3 here is CASSQGQRYGYTF. In DNA, the CDR3 is TGCGCCAGCAGCCAAGGTCAGCGCTATGGCTACACCTTC.

The chain employs TRBV28 and TRBJ2-7; tentative D call: TRBD2 (5 bases). With 3 bases removed from V and 3 bases from J, the gap between germline ends came to 15 bases. The CDR3 totals 15 residues. The V gene's germline CDR1 is MDHEN and CDR2 SYDVKM. The CDR3 is CASSFGPEGDYEQYF. The CDR3 nucleotides read TGTGCCAGCAGTTTCGGCCCCGAGGGCGACTACGAGCAGTACTTC.

V is TRBV9 and J is TRBJ1-4; tentative D call: TRBD1 (5 bases). The CDR3 extends over 16 amino acids. The germline V gene encodes CDR1 SGDLS and CDR2 YYNGEE. V lost 4 bases to trimming and J lost 8 bases, with 21 bases between them. Here the CDR3 DNA reads TGTGCCAGCAGCCCCCGAGTGGCCGCAGGGAACGAAAAACTGTTTTTT. It encodes CASSPRVAAGNEKLFF.

The chain recombines TRBV24-1 with TRBJ2-5; D is unclear. Trimming left V 2 bases short and J 5 bases short, with 11 bases between. The CDR3 is 14 amino acids. CDR1 is KGHDR, CDR2 SFDVKD, per germline. CDR3 sequence (DNA): TGTGCCACCAGTGATTCGGCCCTCCCCGAGACCCAGTACTTC. Protein sequence: CATSDSALPETQYF.

The chain uses TRBV18 and TRBJ2-1, with 9 bases identical to TRBD2. Germline values: CDR1 KGHSH, CDR2 LQKENI. The CDR3 loop spans 16 amino acids. The J segment lost 5 bases and the V segment lost 4 bases, leaving 9 bases of the junction unmatched. CDR3 bases: TGTGCCAGCTCACGGCCCGGGACTAGCCGTAACAATGAGCAGTTCTTC. Translating it yields CASSRPGTSRNNEQFF.

The chain uses TRBV19 and TRBJ2-3; D is perhaps TRBD1 or TRBD2 (6 bases each). CDR1 and CDR2 (germline): LNHDA, SQIVND (reference sequence). Trimming took 3 bases from V and 6 from J, leaving 10 bases between them. The CDR3 runs 13 residues. CDR3 nucleotides: TGTGCCAGTAGTATCGGGGGCGCCGATACGCAGTATTTT. It translates to CASSIGGADTQYF.